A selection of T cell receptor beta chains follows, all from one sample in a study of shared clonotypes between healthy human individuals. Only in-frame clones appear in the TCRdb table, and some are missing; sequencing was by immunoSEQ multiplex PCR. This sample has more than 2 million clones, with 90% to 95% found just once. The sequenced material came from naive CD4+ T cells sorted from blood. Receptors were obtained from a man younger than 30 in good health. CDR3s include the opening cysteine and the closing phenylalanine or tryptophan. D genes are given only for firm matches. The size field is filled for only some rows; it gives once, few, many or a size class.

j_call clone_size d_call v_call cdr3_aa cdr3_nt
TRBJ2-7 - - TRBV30 CAGALGGSYEQYF TGTGCCGGTGCGTTGGGGGGCTCCTACGAGCAGTACTTC
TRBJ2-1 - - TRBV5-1 CASSSFLSGTGNNEQFF TGCGCCAGCAGCTCTTTCCTTTCCGGGACTGGGAACAATGAGCAGTTCTTC
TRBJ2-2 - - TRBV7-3 CASSVLQGTGELFF TGTGCCAGCAGCGTCCTACAGGGAACCGGGGAGCTGTTTTTT
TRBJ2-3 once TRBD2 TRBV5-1 CASSPRTSGSTDTQYF TGCGCCAGCAGCCCCCGGACTAGCGGGAGCACTGATACGCAGTATTTT
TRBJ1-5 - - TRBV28 CASSTRPGVRNQPQHF TGTGCCAGCAGCACCCGGCCAGGGGTACGAAATCAGCCCCAGCATTTT
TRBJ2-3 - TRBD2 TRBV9 CASSSRTSGSTDTQYF TGTGCCAGCAGCTCGAGGACTAGCGGGAGTACAGATACGCAGTATTTT
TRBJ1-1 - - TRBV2 CASGRDTEAFF TGTGCCAGTGGGCGGGACACTGAAGCTTTCTTT
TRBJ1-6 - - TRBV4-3 CASSRLPGDNSPLHF TGCGCCAGCAGCCGACTCCCCGGGGATAATTCACCCCTCCACTTT
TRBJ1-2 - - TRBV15 CATSRGANYGYTF TGTGCCACCAGCCGTGGGGCTAACTATGGCTACACCTTC
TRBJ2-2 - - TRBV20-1 CSARVWGELFF TGCAGTGCTAGAGTTTGGGGGGAGCTGTTTTTT
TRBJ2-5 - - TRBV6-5 CASSPGQETQYF TGTGCCAGCTCCCCGGGACAAGAGACCCAGTACTTC
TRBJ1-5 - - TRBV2 CASSDSPYSNQPQHF TGTGCCAGCAGTGACAGTCCCTATAGCAATCAGCCCCAGCATTTT
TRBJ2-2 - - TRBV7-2 CASSLGYTGELFF TGTGCCAGCAGCTTAGGTTACACCGGGGAGCTGTTTTTT
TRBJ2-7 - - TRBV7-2 CASSLGLANEQYF TGTGCCAGCAGCTTAGGGCTTGCAAACGAGCAGTACTTC
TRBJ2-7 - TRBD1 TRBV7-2 CASSFTGTGLYEQYF TGTGCCAGCAGCTTCACCGGGACAGGCCTCTACGAGCAGTACTTC
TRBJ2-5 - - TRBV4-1 CASSQDSGETQYF TGCGCCAGCAGCCAAGATAGTGGTGAGACCCAGTACTTC
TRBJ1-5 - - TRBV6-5 CASSYGRNGQPQHF TGTGCCAGCAGTTACGGCAGGAACGGTCAGCCCCAGCATTTT
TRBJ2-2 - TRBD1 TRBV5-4 CASSLTGVTGELFF TGTGCCAGCAGCTTGACAGGGGTCACCGGGGAGCTGTTTTTT
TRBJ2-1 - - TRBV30 CAWSVPGPLQFF TGTGCCTGGAGTGTACCGGGACCCCTCCAGTTCTTC
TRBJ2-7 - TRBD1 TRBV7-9 CASSDGTGGPYEQYF TGTGCCAGCAGCGACGGGACAGGAGGGCCCTACGAGCAGTACTTC
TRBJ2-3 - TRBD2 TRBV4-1 CASSRMTSGIADTQYF TGCGCCAGCAGCCGCATGACTAGCGGGATCGCAGATACGCAGTATTTT
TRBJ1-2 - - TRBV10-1 CASIEPDANYGYTF TGCGCCAGCATTGAGCCCGATGCTAACTATGGCTACACCTTC
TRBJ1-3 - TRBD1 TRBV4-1 CASSPNPTQGAGNTIYF TGCGCCAGCAGCCCTAACCCAACACAGGGGGCAGGAAACACCATATATTTT
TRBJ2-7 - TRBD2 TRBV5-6 CASSFSSGPSYEQYF TGTGCCAGCAGCTTCTCTAGCGGGCCTTCCTACGAGCAGTACTTC
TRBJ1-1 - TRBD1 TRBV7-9 CASSLDRGRAFF TGTGCCAGCAGCTTAGACAGGGGGAGAGCTTTCTTT
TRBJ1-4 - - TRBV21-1 CASSRIRGNEKLFF TGTGCCAGCAGCCGTATTAGGGGAAATGAAAAACTGTTTTTT
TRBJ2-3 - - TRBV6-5 CASSRGIDTQYF TGTGCCAGCAGCCGGGGAATAGATACGCAGTATTTT
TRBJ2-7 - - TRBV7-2 CASSLNMAGVGEQYF TGTGCCAGCAGCTTAAATATGGCAGGGGTAGGGGAGCAGTACTTC
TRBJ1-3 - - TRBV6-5 CASTSGSGNTIYF TGTGCCAGCACCTCGGGGTCTGGAAACACCATATATTTT
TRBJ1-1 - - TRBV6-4 CASSRDSLNTEAFF TGTGCCAGCAGTCGAGACAGCCTGAACACTGAAGCTTTCTTT
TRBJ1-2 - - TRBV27 CASSSTGQWYGYTF TGTGCCAGCAGTTCGACGGGACAATGGTATGGCTACACCTTC
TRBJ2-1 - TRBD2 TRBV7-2 CASSLVVAGGPDEQFF TGTGCCAGCAGCTTAGTTGTAGCGGGGGGGCCCGATGAGCAGTTCTTC
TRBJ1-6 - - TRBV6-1 CASSGGAGPYNSPLHF TGTGCCAGCAGTGGTGGGGCCGGACCCTATAATTCACCCCTCCACTTT
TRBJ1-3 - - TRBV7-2 CASSLQGAGNTIYF TGTGCCAGCAGCCTCCAGGGAGCCGGAAACACCATATATTTT
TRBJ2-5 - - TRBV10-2 CASSESFGRGRETQYF TGCGCCAGCAGTGAGTCCTTCGGGAGAGGGAGAGAGACCCAGTACTTC
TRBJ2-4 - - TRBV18 CASSPYEGKNIQYF TGTGCCAGCTCACCCTATGAGGGCAAAAACATTCAGTACTTC
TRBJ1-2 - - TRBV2 CASSVGVGYTF TGTGCCAGCAGTGTCGGGGTTGGCTACACCTTC
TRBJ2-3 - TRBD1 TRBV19 CASSPRTGLGTDTQYF TGTGCCAGTAGTCCCCGGACAGGATTGGGCACAGATACGCAGTATTTT
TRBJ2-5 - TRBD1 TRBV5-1 CASSLGSRDRVTQYF TGCGCCAGCAGCTTGGGAAGCCGGGACAGGGTGACCCAGTACTTC
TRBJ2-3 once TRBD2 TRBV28 CASSLLGGGTDTQYF TGTGCCAGCAGTTTATTGGGGGGGGGCACAGATACGCAGTATTTT
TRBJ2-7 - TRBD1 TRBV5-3 CARSFVQGMASEQYF TGTGCCAGAAGCTTTGTACAGGGGATGGCGAGCGAGCAGTACTTC
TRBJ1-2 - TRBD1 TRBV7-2 CASSLGWTGDYGYTF TGTGCCAGCAGCTTAGGGTGGACAGGCGACTATGGCTACACCTTC
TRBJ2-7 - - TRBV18 CASSPQDGSYEQYF TGTGCCAGCTCACCACAGGACGGCTCCTACGAGCAGTACTTC
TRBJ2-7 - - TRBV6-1 CASSETLTAYEQYF TGTGCCAGCAGTGAAACGCTGACAGCCTACGAGCAGTACTTC
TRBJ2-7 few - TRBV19 CASSMSGPDYEQYF TGTGCCAGTAGTATGTCGGGGCCCGACTACGAGCAGTACTTC
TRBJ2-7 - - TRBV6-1 CASSLGPGYEQYF TGTGCCAGCAGCTTGGGACCGGGATACGAGCAGTACTTC
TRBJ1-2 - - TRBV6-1 CASSVTANYGYTF TGTGCCAGCAGTGTGACAGCTAACTATGGCTACACCTTC
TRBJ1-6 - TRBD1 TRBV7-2 CASSLWVTGDNSPLHF TGTGCCAGCAGCTTATGGGTAACAGGGGATAATTCACCCCTCCACTTT
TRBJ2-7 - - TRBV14 CASSLPYGTGEQYF TGTGCCAGCAGCCTACCCTACGGGACGGGGGAGCAGTACTTC
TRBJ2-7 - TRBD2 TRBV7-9 CASIPMGTMSSYEQYF TGTGCCAGCATCCCAATGGGGACTATGAGCTCCTACGAGCAGTACTTC
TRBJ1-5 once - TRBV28 CASGGGNQPQHF TGTGCCAGCGGGGGAGGCAATCAGCCCCAGCATTTT
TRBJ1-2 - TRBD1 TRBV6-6 CASSTPPGQVGGYTF TGTGCCAGCAGTACCCCCCCGGGACAGGTGGGTGGCTACACCTTC
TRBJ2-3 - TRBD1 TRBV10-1 CASSPGTGRTDTQYF TGCGCCAGCAGCCCCGGGACAGGGCGTACAGATACGCAGTATTTT
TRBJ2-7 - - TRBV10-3 CAISNRDPYEQYF TGTGCCATCAGCAACAGGGATCCCTACGAGCAGTACTTC
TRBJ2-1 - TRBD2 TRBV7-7 CASSLREGSAYNEQFF TGTGCTAGCAGCTTAAGGGAGGGCAGTGCCTACAATGAGCAGTTCTTC
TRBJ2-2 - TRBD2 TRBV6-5 CASRNGLAGTGELFF TGTGCCAGCAGAAATGGACTAGCGGGAACCGGGGAGCTGTTTTTT
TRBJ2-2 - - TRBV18 CASSPGRTNTGELFF TGTGCCAGCTCACCGGGACGTACGAACACCGGGGAGCTGTTTTTT
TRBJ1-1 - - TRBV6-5 CASTRSGGRGTEAFF TGTGCCAGCACTCGGTCCGGCGGGAGAGGAACTGAAGCTTTCTTT